This T cell receptor beta chain was identified during a study of blood T cell repertoires in COVID-19 (dated by TCRdb to 2019 to 2021). Study-level background: The collaborator samples originated in the United States, Italy and Spain and spanned the acute and convalescent phases of COVID-19. The repertoires were made available in a free public database intended to serve as a resource for research on the immune response to SARS-CoV-2. The material from the prospective study consisted of cDNA or gDNA derived from T cells, B-cell-depleted T cells, or PBMCs. The samples were drawn from the first 160 participants of the ongoing ImmuneRACE study and from 950 to 1,500 subjects provided by 6 global collaborators. Where HLA class I and class II types were available, the types were taken from metadata supplied by the sample provider, not from assay-based typing. Nearly every sample came with metadata listing a de-identified subject ID, COVID-19 status, age in years and sex. The dataset comprised deeply sampled blood TCRbeta repertoires from subjects exposed to, actively infected with, or recovered from COVID-19. The investigation overall reported the following: The quantity of clinical and demographic metadata differed by source and by participant and was supplied without curation.

Each collaborating institution followed its own protocols to collect whole blood in K2EDTA tubes. Collaborator samples were shipped for TCRbeta analysis as frozen whole blood, isolated PBMCs, or DNA extracted from either sample type. TCRbeta CDR3 regions were amplified from genomic DNA by means of the immunoSEQ Assay, a bias-controlled multiplex PCR. The authors processed their data as follows. The number of nucleated cells in each sample was estimated by amplification of reference gene primers within the assay. To quantify the absolute abundance of each unique TCRbeta CDR3 rearrangement, sequence reads were collapsed and filtered. For each sample, productive Simpson clonality was calculated by taking the square root of Simpson's diversity index across productive rearrangements. TCRdb mirrors the immuneACCESS table, restricted to in-frame sequences. Some clones are absent from its copies; in checked studies, under half trace to an unresolved V gene, and the reason for the others is unknown. V and J calls and clone size are as listed in that table; D and trimming were resolved from the DNA. The table for this sample lists approximately 120,000 clones; about nine tenths of them were counted only once. The ten biggest clones cover approximately 1% of the sample.

V and J are truncated by 0 bases and 0 bases respectively, leaving an intervening sequence of 9 bases. The germline V gene gives CDR1 as MGHRA and CDR2 as YSYEKL. From the cysteine through the phenylalanine, the CDR3 covers 16 amino acids. Left in the record is the CDR3 DNA by itself, 48 bases read in frame from the first base. Note on this clone: Its antigen remains unidentified. Per-base qualities were not stored, and no clone one base away is much larger.

Specimen: peripheral blood. The receptor comes from a human donor in a cohort sampled during active COVID-19. The rearrangement joined TRBV4-1 to TRBJ1-5; the D region possibly corresponds to TRBD1 (5 bases align). The DNA sequence reads TGCGCCAGCAGCCAAGAAGGGGCTAATAGCAATCAGCCCCAGCATTTT. Its protein product is CASSQEGANSNQPQHF.